This TCR beta chain was identified in a study of human versus mouse CDR3 diversity and MHC coevolution. Study-wide points: Human T cells underwent selection on 6 or 7 different MHC II alleles.

Germline V CDR1 and CDR2: SGHRS, YFSETQ. This CDR3 is built from 14 residues. The germline V and J ends were trimmed by 2 bases and 1 base, with 9 bases remaining between them. Points on this clone: Its cognate antigen is unknown.

Libraries were prepared by immunoSEQ multiplex PCR; TCRdb keeps only in-frame clonotypes and omits some of them. The sample contains about 77,000 clones, around 92% of which appear only once. Material: naive CD4+ T cells from blood. Noted subset: CD45RO-negative CD62L-positive naive CD4 T cells. The chain couples TRBV5-1 to TRBJ2-5; D remains ambiguous. This clonotype was sampled from a person aged 30-70 years in good health. The CDR3 DNA sequence: TGCGCCAGCAGCTTTGGGCAAATCCAAGAGACCCAGTACTTC. It is translated as CASSFGQIQETQYF.